The source of this TCR beta chain is a study of T cell responses to AZD1222 COVID-19 vaccine. Study-wide findings and caveats: Increases in Spike-specific TCR breadth and depth were seen after two AZD1222 doses. Among the donors, most were white British and more were female, and clonal diversity was possibly underestimated. Repertoire collection took place solely once the T cell response had peaked.

Of note for this clone: Its specificity is unknown.

Trimming took off 6 bases at V and 0 bases at J, with 17 bases between the two ends. Germline lookup yields CDR1 SNHLY and CDR2 FYNNEI. The CDR3 covers 16 residues. Second doses were pooled across both intervals (about 4 or about 12 weeks). Sequenced by immunoSEQ multiplex PCR; TCRdb stores in-frame clones only, minus some. The sample holds around 130,000 clones, 92% seen once. The sequence derives from an adult who received the AZD1222 COVID-19 vaccine. The V and J genes are TRBV2 and TRBJ1-2; D may be TRBD1 (6 bases). Sequencing used peripheral blood, obtained 28 days after the second AZD1222 dose. The CDR3, as DNA: TGTGCCAGCAGGACCGACAGGTCAAGTGCTAACTATGGCTACACCTTC. This encodes CASRTDRSSANYGYTF.